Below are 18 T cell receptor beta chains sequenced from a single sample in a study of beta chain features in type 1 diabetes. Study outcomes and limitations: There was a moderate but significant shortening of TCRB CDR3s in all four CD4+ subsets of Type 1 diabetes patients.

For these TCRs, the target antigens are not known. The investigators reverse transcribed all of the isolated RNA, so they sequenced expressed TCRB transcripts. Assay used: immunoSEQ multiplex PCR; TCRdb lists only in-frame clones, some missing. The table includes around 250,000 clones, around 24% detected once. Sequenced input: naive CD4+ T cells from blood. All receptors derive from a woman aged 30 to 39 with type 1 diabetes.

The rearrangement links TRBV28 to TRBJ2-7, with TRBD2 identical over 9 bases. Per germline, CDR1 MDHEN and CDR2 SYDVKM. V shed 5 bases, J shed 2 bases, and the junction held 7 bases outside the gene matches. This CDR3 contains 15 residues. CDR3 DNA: TGTGCCAGCAGTCCCTATAGCGGGGGAACCTACGAGCAGTACTTC. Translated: CASSPYSGGTYEQYF.

The CDR3 reads CASSRPGLEQYF. The DNA of the CDR3 is TGCGCCAGCAGCCGGCCTGGGCTCGAGCAGTACTTC. J is TRBJ2-7 and V is TRBV4-1; no firm D call. With 4 bases removed from V and 6 bases from J, the gap between germline ends came to 10 bases. The V gene's germline CDR1 is MGHRA and CDR2 YSYEKL. The CDR3 has 12 residues.

CDR3 nucleotide sequence: TGTGCCAGCAGTTTTACGGGTGGCTTCAGCCCCGGGGAGCTGTTTTTT. Its protein is CASSFTGGFSPGELFF. The chain uses TRBV9 and TRBJ2-2, with D uncertain. Germline CDR1 and CDR2: SGDLS and YYNGEE. V lost 5 bases, J lost 6 bases, and 20 bases lay in between. CDR3 length equals 16 residues.

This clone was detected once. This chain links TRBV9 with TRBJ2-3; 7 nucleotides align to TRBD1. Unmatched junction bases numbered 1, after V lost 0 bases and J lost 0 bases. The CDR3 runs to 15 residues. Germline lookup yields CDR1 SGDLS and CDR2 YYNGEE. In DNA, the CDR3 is TGTGCCAGCAGCGTAGGAGGGGGCAGCACAGATACGCAGTATTTT. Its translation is CASSVGGGSTDTQYF.

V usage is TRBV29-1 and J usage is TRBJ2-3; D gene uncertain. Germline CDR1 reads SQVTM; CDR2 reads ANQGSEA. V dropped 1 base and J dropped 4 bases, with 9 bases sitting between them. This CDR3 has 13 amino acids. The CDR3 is CSVEVTEADTQYF. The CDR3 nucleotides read TGCAGCGTTGAAGTAACAGAAGCAGATACGCAGTATTTT.

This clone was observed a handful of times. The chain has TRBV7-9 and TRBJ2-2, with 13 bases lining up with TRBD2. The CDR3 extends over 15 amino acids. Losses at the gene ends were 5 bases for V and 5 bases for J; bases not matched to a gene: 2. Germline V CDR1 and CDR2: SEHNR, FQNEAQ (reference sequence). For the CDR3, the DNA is TGTGCCAGCAGCGGACTAGCGGGAGAGACCGGGGAGCTGTTTTTT. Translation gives CASSGLAGETGELFF. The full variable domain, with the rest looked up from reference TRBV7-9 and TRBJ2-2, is DTGVSQNPRHKITKRGQNVTFRCDPISEHNRLYWYRQTLGQGPEFLTYFQNEAQLEKSRLLSDRFSAERPKGSFSTLEIQRTEQGDSAMYLCASSGLAGETGELFFGEGSRLTVL.

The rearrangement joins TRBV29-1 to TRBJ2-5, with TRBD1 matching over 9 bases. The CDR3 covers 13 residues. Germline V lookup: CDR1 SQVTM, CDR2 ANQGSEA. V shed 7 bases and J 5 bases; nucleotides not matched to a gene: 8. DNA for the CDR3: TGCAGCGGTATAGGGGACAGGGCTGAGACCCAGTACTTC. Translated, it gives CSGIGDRAETQYF.

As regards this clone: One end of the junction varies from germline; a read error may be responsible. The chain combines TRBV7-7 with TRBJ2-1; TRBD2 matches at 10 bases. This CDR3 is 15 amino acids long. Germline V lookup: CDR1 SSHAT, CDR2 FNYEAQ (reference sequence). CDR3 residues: CASSLRTSGYNEQFF. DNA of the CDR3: TGTGCTAGCAGCTTAAGGACTAGCGGATACAATGAGCAGTTCTTC.

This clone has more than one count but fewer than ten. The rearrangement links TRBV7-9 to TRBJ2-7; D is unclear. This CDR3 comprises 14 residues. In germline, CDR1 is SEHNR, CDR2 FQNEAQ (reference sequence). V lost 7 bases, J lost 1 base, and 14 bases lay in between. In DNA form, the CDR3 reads TGTGCCAGCACAAGCTCCTTGTATTCCTACGAGCAGTACTTC. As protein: CASTSSLYSYEQYF.

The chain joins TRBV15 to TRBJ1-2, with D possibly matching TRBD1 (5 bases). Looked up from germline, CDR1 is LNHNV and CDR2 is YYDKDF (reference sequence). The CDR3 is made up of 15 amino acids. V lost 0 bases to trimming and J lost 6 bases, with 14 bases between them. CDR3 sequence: CATSRDLSRAHGYTF. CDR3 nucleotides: TGTGCCACCAGCAGAGATCTTTCCAGGGCCCATGGCTACACCTTC.

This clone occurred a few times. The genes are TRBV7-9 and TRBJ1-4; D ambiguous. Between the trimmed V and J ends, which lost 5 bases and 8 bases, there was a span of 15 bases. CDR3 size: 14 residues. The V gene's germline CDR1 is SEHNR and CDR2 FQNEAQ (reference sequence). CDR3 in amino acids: CASSPDPSDEKLFF. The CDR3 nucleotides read TGTGCCAGCAGCCCCGACCCTAGCGACGAAAAACTGTTTTTT.

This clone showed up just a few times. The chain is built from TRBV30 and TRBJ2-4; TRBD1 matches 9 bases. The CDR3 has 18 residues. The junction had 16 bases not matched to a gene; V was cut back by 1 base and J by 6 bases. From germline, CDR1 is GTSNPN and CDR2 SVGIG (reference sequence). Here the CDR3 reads CAWSENRDRVRGRNIQYF. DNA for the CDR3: TGTGCCTGGAGTGAAAACCGGGACAGGGTGAGGGGGAGAAACATTCAGTACTTC.

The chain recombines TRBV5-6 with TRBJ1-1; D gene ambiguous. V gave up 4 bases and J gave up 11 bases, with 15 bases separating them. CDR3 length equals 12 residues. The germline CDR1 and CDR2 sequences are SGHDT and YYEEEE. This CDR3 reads CASSDNRARAFF. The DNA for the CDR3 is TGTGCCAGCAGCGATAACCGAGCCAGGGCTTTCTTT.

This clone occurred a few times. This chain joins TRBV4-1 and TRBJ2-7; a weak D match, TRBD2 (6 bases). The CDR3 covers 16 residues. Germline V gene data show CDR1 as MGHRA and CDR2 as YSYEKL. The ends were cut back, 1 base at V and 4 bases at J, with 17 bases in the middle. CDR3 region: CASSQVPLANLYEQYF. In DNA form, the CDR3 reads TGCGCCAGCAGCCAAGTCCCGCTAGCGAACCTGTACGAGCAGTACTTC.

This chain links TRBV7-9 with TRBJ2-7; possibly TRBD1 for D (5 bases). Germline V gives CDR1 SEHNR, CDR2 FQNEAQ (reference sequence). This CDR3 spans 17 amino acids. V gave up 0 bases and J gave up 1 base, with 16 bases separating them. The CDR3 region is CASSLAMDIQTSYEQYF. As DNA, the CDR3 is TGTGCCAGCAGCTTAGCTATGGACATCCAGACATCCTACGAGCAGTACTTC. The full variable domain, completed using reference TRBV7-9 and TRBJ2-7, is DTGVSQNPRHKITKRGQNVTFRCDPISEHNRLYWYRQTLGQGPEFLTYFQNEAQLEKSRLLSDRFSAERPKGSFSTLEIQRTEQGDSAMYLCASSLAMDIQTSYEQYFGPGTRLTVT.

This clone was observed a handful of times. This CDR3 reads CASRGGGFGNIQYF. Here the CDR3 DNA reads TGCGCCAGCAGAGGAGGCGGTTTCGGAAACATTCAGTACTTC. The chain combines TRBV4-1 with TRBJ2-4, with TRBD2 as a possible D gene (5 bases). V gave up 6 bases and J gave up 6 bases, with 15 bases separating them. Germline loops: CDR1 MGHRA, CDR2 YSYEKL. This CDR3 is 14 amino acids long.

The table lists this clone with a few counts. CDR3: CASSLSSTGQFF. CDR3 DNA: TGTGCCAGCAGCCTTTCTAGTACGGGGCAGTTCTTC. The rearrangement uses TRBV14 and TRBJ2-1; D not resolved. CDR1 SGHDN and CDR2 FVKESK come from the germline V gene. The ends were cut back, 4 bases at V and 12 bases at J, with 13 bases in the middle. There are 12 residues in the CDR3.

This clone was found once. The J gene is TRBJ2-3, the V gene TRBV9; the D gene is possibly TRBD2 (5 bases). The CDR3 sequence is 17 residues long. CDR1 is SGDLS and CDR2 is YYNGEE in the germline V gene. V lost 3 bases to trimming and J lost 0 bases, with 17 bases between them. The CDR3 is CASSARGSVPSTDTQYF. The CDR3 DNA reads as TGTGCCAGCAGCGCCCGGGGTAGCGTCCCTAGCACAGATACGCAGTATTTT.